This TCR beta chain was recovered during a study of T cell repertoires in aging, cancer and after chemotherapy. The wider study: Patients with glioblastoma brain tumors were sampled before and after temozolomide-based therapy.

A mixed TRB-A/B primer pool amplified rearranged TRB by multiplex touch-down PCR. TCRdb fed the multiplex PCR reads into MiXCR, producing one record per CDR3 protein. The data contain approximately 5,000 distinct CDR3 sequences, roughly 70% of them singletons. Concerning this clonotype: The antigen is not known.

J gave up 1 base and V 3 bases, and 3 bases lay outside the gene matches. Germline V gene data show CDR1 as DFQATT and CDR2 as SNEGSKA (reference sequence). The length of the CDR3 is 15 residues. General study results and limits: Age-matched healthy donors had significantly more diverse, less clonal blood TCR repertoires than untreated cancer patients. In healthy donors, age-related TCR diversity loss mainly reflected lost richness.

Peripheral blood genomic DNA, not sorted cells or RNA, was the template. The sample consisted of blood. The chain links TRBV20-1 to TRBJ2-6; 7 positions agree with TRBD1. This receptor was taken from a human donor with a solid tumor. In nucleotides, the CDR3 is TGCAGTGCTAGCTTCAGGGGGTCTGGGGCCAACGTCCTGACTTTC. It encodes CSASFRGSGANVLTF.